Detailed here is one TCR beta chain. Its binding antigen is unknown. Base qualities were left out, and no much larger clone turns up one base away. The CDR3, from cysteine to phenylalanine, totals 18 residues. Only the CDR3 portion is preserved as DNA: 54 bases, with reading frame beginning at the first base. Trimming removed 1 base from V and 1 base from J, leaving 17 bases between the germline ends. CDR1 and CDR2, looked up from the germline V gene, are MDHEN and SYDVKM. In addition, sequencing in three donor pairs included unstimulated CD8+ effector memory subsets alongside CD4+ naive, CD8+ naive, CD8+ TEMRA and CD4+ memory subsets. Sorted unstimulated T cells and proliferating T cells recovered from mixed lymphocyte reactions were subjected to TCRbeta CDR3 sequencing. Fresh whole blood from around 11 HLA-typed healthy donors was used to isolate PBMCs. Library preparation used the immunoSEQ multiplex PCR assay. The deep sequencing platform assayed some 90,000 TCR templates per sample. Genomic DNA extracted from sorted T cells was used for TCRbeta CDR3 sequencing. From the authors' description of their analysis: Clonal analysis of TCRbeta CDR3 data was done in the R programming language. Alloreactive CD4+ and CD8+ clones were identified by comparing unstimulated samples to CFSE-low samples taken after the reaction. Alloreactive CD4+ clones were assigned to regulatory or non-regulatory origin by matching sequences to sorted unstimulated Treg and non-Treg repertoires. Sourced from immuneACCESS, this table was stored by TCRdb with only in-frame sequences that have V and J called. A share of the clones is absent; for the studies checked, an unresolved V gene accounts for under half, and the remainder has no known explanation. The V and J calls and clone size are taken from that table; D and trimming were inferred from the DNA. The sample yields approximately 65,000 clones; about 80% were counted once. In total, the top ten clones hold approximately 0.4% of the sample.

The data belong to a study of siplizumab effects on memory and regulatory T cells (dated by TCRdb to about 2019). Background for the entire study: The study examined how the anti-CD2 antibody siplizumab affects alloreactive T-cell subsets in allogeneic mixed lymphocyte reactions built from human PBMCs.

The investigation overall reported the following: Compared with memory T cells, unstimulated naive T cells appeared more diverse, and naive cells seemed to make a substantial contribution to the alloresponse. The cumulative frequency of alloreactive sequences that could be traced back to unstimulated CD4+ memory T cells was significantly reduced by siplizumab. The suppressive function of proliferating Tregs from siplizumab cultures was not functionally confirmed. Among mappable alloreactive CD4+ clones, an average Treg-derived fraction of approximately 73% was observed with siplizumab, compared with 26.9% in control reactions. Because sequences below about 10^-5 frequency were poorly captured, only a minor fraction of alloreactive clones could be mapped to unstimulated subsets. A naive or memory phenotype could not be assigned to roughly 75-96% of proliferating CD4+ or CD8+ clones.

The specimen sequenced was memory CD4+ T cells sorted from blood. Taken with the paper, the label for cell subset or site translates to: unstimulated CD4+ memory T cells. The V and J genes are TRBV28 and TRBJ2-1; matching of 5 bases hints at TRBD1 as the D gene. The receptor's source is a human donor in good health. The CDR3 loop reads CASSLLVGRRQSYNEQFF. The nucleotides read TGTGCCAGCAGTTTATTAGTAGGTCGAAGACAGTCCTACAATGAGCAGTTCTTC.